Each of the 29 T cell receptor beta chains below was sequenced from the same sample in a study of blood T cell repertoires in COVID-19. The table came from immunoSEQ multiplex PCR; TCRdb's copy has only in-frame clones and leaves some out. The top ten hold approximately 3.3% of the sample, which has roughly 79,000 clones, roughly 84% seen once. Sequences were obtained from peripheral blood. The receptor source for this set is a man aged 45-60 years with acute or convalescent COVID-19.

This chain uses TRBV7-2 with TRBJ2-5, with 11 positions matching TRBD2. There are 16 residues in the CDR3. The V gene's germline CDR1 is SGHTA and CDR2 FQGNSA. Trimming removed 2 bases from V and 3 bases from J; junction bases left unmatched: 5. The CDR3 coding sequence is TGTGCCAGCAGCTTAAGGGGACTAGCGGAGAAAGAGACCCAGTACTTC. Protein: CASSLRGLAEKETQYF.

The chain carries TRBV6-5 and TRBJ1-3, with D tentatively TRBD1 (6 bases). This CDR3 contains 15 residues. The germline V and J ends were trimmed by 10 bases and 0 bases, with 16 bases remaining between them. Germline V CDR1 and CDR2: MNHEY, SVGAGI. CDR3 amino acids: CATNRDPYSGNTIYF. For the CDR3, the DNA is TGTGCCACCAACAGGGACCCTTACTCTGGAAACACCATATATTTT.

This sequence joins TRBV30 and TRBJ2-1; 8 bases line up with TRBD2. After removal of 3 bases from V and 1 base from J, the junction contained 5 bases not matched to a gene. The length of the CDR3 is 15 residues. Germline assignment: CDR1 GTSNPN and CDR2 SVGIG (reference sequence). The CDR3: CAWRMGGGSYNEQFF. DNA for the CDR3: TGTGCCTGGAGAATGGGCGGGGGGTCCTACAATGAGCAGTTCTTC. Full variable domain (outside the CDR3, taken from reference TRBV30 and TRBJ2-1): SQTIHQWPATLVQPVGSPLSLECTVEGTSNPNLYWYRQAAGRGLQLLFYSVGIGQISSEVPQNLSASRPQDRQFILSSKKLLLSDSGFYLCAWRMGGGSYNEQFFGPGTRLTVL.

The chain couples TRBV4-1 to TRBJ1-5; D gene unclear. The CDR3 has 15 amino acids. V was cut by 4 bases and J by 0 bases, with 10 bases left in between. CDR1 MGHRA and CDR2 YSYEKL come from the germline V gene. CDR3 sequence reads: CASSLRLISNQPQHF. The CDR3 bases are TGCGCCAGCAGCCTGAGACTGATTAGCAATCAGCCCCAGCATTTT.

This clone was found once. The rearrangement links TRBV9 to TRBJ1-6, with no clear D. V shed 0 bases and J shed 8 bases, with 9 bases lying between them. Germline V gene sequence: CDR1 SGDLS, CDR2 YYNGEE. The CDR3 length is 14 residues. The CDR3 loop is CASSVEVEDSPLHF. In DNA form, the CDR3 reads TGTGCCAGCAGCGTAGAAGTAGAGGATTCACCCCTCCACTTT.

The chain employs TRBV2 and TRBJ1-1; no reliable D call. From germline, CDR1 is SNHLY and CDR2 FYNNEI. The CDR3 runs to 14 residues. V was trimmed by 8 bases and J by 5 bases, leaving 18 bases between them. CDR3 amino acids: CASQNVAGVTEAFF. The DNA of the CDR3 is TGTGCCAGCCAGAACGTCGCCGGGGTTACTGAAGCTTTCTTT.

This chain uses TRBV10-2 with TRBJ2-7; 10 bases align to TRBD1. The junction had 2 bases not matched to a gene; V was cut back by 6 bases and J by 0 bases. This CDR3 is built from 14 residues. Germline values: CDR1 WSHSY, CDR2 SAAADI. CDR3 DNA: TGCGCCAGCAGAGGACAGGGGGGCTCCTACGAGCAGTACTTC. Translated: CASRGQGGSYEQYF.

V gene TRBV5-1 combines with J gene TRBJ2-4, with TRBD1 matching 9 bases. This CDR3 spans 14 amino acids. Per the germline V gene, CDR1 is SGHRS and CDR2 is YFSETQ. The ends lost 4 bases at V and 5 bases at J; junction bases unmatched: 4. CDR3 amino acids: CASSPRTGENIQYF. CDR3 sequence (DNA): TGCGCCAGCAGCCCCCGGACAGGGGAAAACATTCAGTACTTC.

The genes are TRBV7-9 and TRBJ1-2; 10 positions agree with TRBD1. The CDR3 is 17 residues long. Germline CDR1 is SEHNR and CDR2 is FQNEAQ (reference sequence). Unmatched junction bases numbered 13, after V lost 4 bases and J lost 5 bases. The CDR3 sequence is CASSSSRDRGSGYGYTF. The CDR3 nucleotides read TGTGCCAGCAGCTCGTCCCGGGACAGGGGATCGGGTTATGGCTACACCTTC.

This chain links TRBV5-5 with TRBJ2-7; 9 bases match TRBD1. Germline V CDR1 and CDR2: SGHKS, YYEKEE (reference sequence). The CDR3 length is 15 residues. V shed 2 bases, J shed 3 bases, and the junction held 6 bases outside the gene matches. CDR3 sequence reads: CASSFGWTGVYEQYF. In DNA, the CDR3 is TGTGCCAGCAGCTTTGGCTGGACAGGGGTCTACGAGCAGTACTTC.

V usage is TRBV3-1 (or the pseudogene TRBV3-2) and J usage is TRBJ2-5, with D maybe TRBD1 (6 bases). Trimming shortened V by 4 bases and J by 4 bases, and 7 bases separated the two germline ends. CDR1 and CDR2 from the germline V gene are LGHDT and YNNKEL (reference sequence). This CDR3 contains 12 residues. DNA of the CDR3: TGTGCCAGCAGCCGGGGGCGAGAGACCCAGTACTTC. Encoded protein: CASSRGRETQYF.

This rearrangement joins TRBV30 to TRBJ1-5; 7 bases map to TRBD1. Germline V gives CDR1 GTSNPN, CDR2 SVGIG (reference sequence). Unmatched junction bases numbered 4, after V lost 3 bases and J lost 5 bases. The CDR3 spans 13 residues. The DNA for the CDR3 is TGTGCCTGGAGAGGACAGGTAGATCAGCCCCAGCATTTT. This translates into CAWRGQVDQPQHF.

The rearrangement links TRBV29-1 to TRBJ1-1; the match to TRBD1 covers 7 bases. CDR1 is SQVTM and CDR2 is ANQGSEA in the germline V gene. The CDR3 is made up of 13 amino acids. Unmatched junction bases numbered 4, after V lost 2 bases and J lost 4 bases. The CDR3 DNA follows: TGCAGCGTTGAAACAGGGGATCGCACTGAAGCTTTCTTT. Its translation: CSVETGDRTEAFF.

The count of this clone is one. The chain is built from TRBV30 and TRBJ2-3; 9 bases agree with TRBD1. CDR3 length: 15 amino acids. Germline CDR1 and CDR2: GTSNPN and SVGIG (reference sequence). Trimming took 3 bases from V and 3 from J; bases not matched to a gene: 7. CDR3 in amino acids: CAWRGTGSWTDTQYF. DNA for the CDR3: TGTGCCTGGAGGGGGACAGGGAGTTGGACAGATACGCAGTATTTT.

This chain uses TRBV15 with TRBJ1-2; TRBD1 is a possible D gene (5 bases). Per the germline V gene, CDR1 is LNHNV and CDR2 is YYDKDF (reference sequence). V was trimmed by 5 bases and J by 4 bases, leaving 11 bases between them. The CDR3 runs to 13 residues. CDR3 bases: TGTGCCACCAGCGGGGGGGGAGGCTATGGCTACACCTTC. This translates into CATSGGGGYGYTF.

The chain uses TRBV27 and TRBJ2-1; a possible D gene is TRBD1 (5 bases). The length of the CDR3 is 12 residues. V was shortened by 4 bases and J by 7 bases, with 8 bases between the two germline ends. Germline V CDR1 and CDR2: MNHEY, SMNVEV (reference sequence). CDR3 sequence reads: CASSSGWNEQFF. CDR3 nucleotide sequence: TGTGCCAGCAGTTCAGGGTGGAATGAGCAGTTCTTC.

The CDR3 DNA reads TGTGCCAGCAGTTTAATCGGGGGGCGTTATGAAAAACTGTTTTTT. It yields the protein CASSLIGGRYEKLFF. J is TRBJ1-4 and V is TRBV28, with D maybe TRBD1 (6 bases). This CDR3 is built from 15 residues. CDR1 and CDR2 from the germline V gene are MDHEN and SYDVKM. With 2 bases removed from V and 6 bases from J, the gap between germline ends came to 13 bases.

The V call is TRBV5-4, the J call TRBJ2-2; D uncertain. The CDR3 consists of 12 residues. V was clipped by 0 bases and J by 6 bases, with 3 bases between them. Germline CDR1 and CDR2: SGHNT and YYREEE (reference sequence). The chain's CDR3 is CASSLDSGELFF. In nucleotides, the CDR3 is TGTGCCAGCAGCTTGGACTCCGGGGAGCTGTTTTTT.

The chain recombines TRBV7-3 with TRBJ1-2; possible D gene TRBD1, 6 bases. The CDR3 spans 17 residues. The germline V gene encodes CDR1 SGHTA and CDR2 FQGTGA. Trimming cost V 4 bases and J 5 bases, with 23 bases left between them. CDR3 DNA: TGTGCCAGCAGCTCAACAAACCAACCGGGACACTTATATGGCTACACCTTC. This codes for CASSSTNQPGHLYGYTF.

In nucleotides, the CDR3 is TGCAGCGCTGGACTAGCGGGAGGCAATGAGCAGTTCTTC. It yields the protein CSAGLAGGNEQFF. The rearrangement links TRBV29-1 to TRBJ2-1, with 14 bases that match TRBD2. Germline values: CDR1 SQVTM, CDR2 ANQGSEA. The J segment lost 6 bases and the V segment lost 7 bases, leaving 2 bases of the junction unmatched. The CDR3 loop spans 13 amino acids.

The V call is TRBV9, the J call TRBJ2-1; 11 bases align to TRBD2. Trimming removed 0 bases from V and 0 bases from J; junction bases left unmatched: 8. The length of the CDR3 is 19 residues. The V gene's germline CDR1 is SGDLS and CDR2 YYNGEE. CDR3 protein: CASSVAHTSGSPSYNEQFF. Written as DNA, the CDR3 is TGTGCCAGCAGCGTAGCTCACACTAGCGGGAGCCCCTCCTACAATGAGCAGTTCTTC.

CDR3 loop: CTSSHGLAGCTDTQYF. For the CDR3, the DNA is TGCACCAGCAGCCACGGACTAGCGGGGTGCACAGATACGCAGTATTTT. The chain uses TRBV1 and TRBJ2-3; the table's TRBD2 call for D was not verified on the DNA. TRBV1 is a listed pseudogene. CDR3 length: 16 amino acids.

This chain uses TRBV29-1 with TRBJ1-5; tentatively, D is TRBD1 (5 bases). Germline V gene sequence: CDR1 SQVTM, CDR2 ANQGSEA. The CDR3 spans 13 residues. Trimming cost V 7 bases and J 6 bases, with 16 bases left between them. The CDR3 is CSAQPGLGQPQHF. The DNA of the CDR3 is TGCAGCGCCCAGCCAGGGTTGGGTCAGCCCCAGCATTTT.

This sequence joins TRBV6-1 and TRBJ1-4, with a weak D call TRBD1 (5 bases). CDR1 is MNHNS and CDR2 is SASEGT in the germline V gene. V was pared by 1 base and J by 8 bases, with 8 bases between. The CDR3 has 13 amino acids. This chain's CDR3 is CASSEGGREKLFF. CDR3 in DNA: TGTGCCAGCAGTGAAGGGGGCAGGGAAAAACTGTTTTTT.

The chain uses TRBV6-5 and TRBJ2-7; 7 bases align to TRBD1. The CDR3 has 13 amino acids. Germline CDR1 and CDR2: MNHEY and SVGAGI. Trimming removed 0 bases from V and 5 bases from J; junction bases left unmatched: 1. The chain's CDR3 is CASSYSTGNEQYF. The DNA of the CDR3 is TGTGCCAGCAGTTACTCGACAGGGAACGAGCAGTACTTC.

This clone was picked up one time. The V and J genes are TRBV7-3 and TRBJ1-1; TRBD1 matches 8 bases. After removal of 5 bases from V and 4 bases from J, the junction contained 3 bases not matched to a gene. The germline gives CDR1 SGHTA, CDR2 FQGTGA. The CDR3 spans 13 residues. CDR3 nucleotide sequence: TGTGCCAGCAGCGCGACAGGGGCCACTGAAGCTTTCTTT. It is translated as CASSATGATEAFF.

V and J are TRBV27 and TRBJ2-1, with 11 bases identical to TRBD2. This CDR3 has 16 residues. Germline CDR1 MNHEY, CDR2 SMNVEV (reference sequence). V lost 5 bases to trimming and J lost 6 bases; unmatched junction nucleotides: 9. This CDR3 reads CASSLAPGLAANEQFF. The CDR3 DNA reads as TGTGCCAGCAGTCTAGCCCCGGGACTAGCGGCCAATGAGCAGTTCTTC.

This clone was observed once. The CDR3 DNA reads TGTGCCAGCAGCTTAGGGCAGTCAAATTCACCCCTCCACTTT. Its protein product is CASSLGQSNSPLHF. This rearrangement joins TRBV7-3 to TRBJ1-6; D is unresolved. The CDR3 consists of 14 residues. Trimming removed 2 bases at V and 7 bases at J, with 9 bases between. The germline gives CDR1 SGHTA, CDR2 FQGTGA.

V usage is TRBV7-9 and J usage is TRBJ1-2; TRBD1 matches 8 bases. Germline CDR1 reads SEHNR; CDR2 reads FQNEAQ (reference sequence). V dropped 4 bases and J dropped 0; count of bases not matched to a gene: 7. The CDR3 contains 16 residues. As DNA, the CDR3 is TGTGCCAGCAGCTCCCGGACAGGGCAAGCTAACTATGGCTACACCTTC. Its protein is CASSSRTGQANYGYTF.